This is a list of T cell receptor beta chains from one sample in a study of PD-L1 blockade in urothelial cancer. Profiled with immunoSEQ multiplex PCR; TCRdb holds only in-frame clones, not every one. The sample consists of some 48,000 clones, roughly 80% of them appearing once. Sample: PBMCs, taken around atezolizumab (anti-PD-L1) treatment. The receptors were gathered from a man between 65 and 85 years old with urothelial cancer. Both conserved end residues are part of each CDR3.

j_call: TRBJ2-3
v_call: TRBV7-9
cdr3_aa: CASLAGVADTQYF

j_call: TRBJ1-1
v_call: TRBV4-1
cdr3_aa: CASSQDRGGNTEAFF

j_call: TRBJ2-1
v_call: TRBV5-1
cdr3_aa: CASSFNGVAGRVEQFF

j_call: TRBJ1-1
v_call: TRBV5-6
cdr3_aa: CASSLAGITEAFF

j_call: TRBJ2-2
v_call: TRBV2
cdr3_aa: CASSETREGNTGELFF

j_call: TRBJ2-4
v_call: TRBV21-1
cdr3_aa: CASSTQASGREAKNIQYF

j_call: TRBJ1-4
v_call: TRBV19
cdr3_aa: CASSIGRTATSTNEKLFF

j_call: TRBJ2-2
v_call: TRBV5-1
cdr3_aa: CASSLGLTGDGELFF

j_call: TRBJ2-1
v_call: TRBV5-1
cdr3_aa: CASSASSRDFSYNEQFF

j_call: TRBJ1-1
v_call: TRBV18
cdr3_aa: CASSSGTAYTEAFF

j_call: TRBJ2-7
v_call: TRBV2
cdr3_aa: CASSAGDYYEQYF

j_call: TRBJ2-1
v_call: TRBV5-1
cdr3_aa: CASSFGASGRIALLYNEQFF

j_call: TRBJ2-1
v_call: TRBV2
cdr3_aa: CASKPYHFPNEQFF

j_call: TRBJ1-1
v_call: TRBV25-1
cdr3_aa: CASSEFGPQTEAFF

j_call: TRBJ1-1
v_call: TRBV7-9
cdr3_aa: CASSLVSGDRDTEAFF

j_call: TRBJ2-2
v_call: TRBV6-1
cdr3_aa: CASNGLDTGELFF

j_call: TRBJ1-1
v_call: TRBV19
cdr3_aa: CASSYGEMDTEAFF

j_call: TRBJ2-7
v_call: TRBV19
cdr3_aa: CASRVLAGDNYEQYF

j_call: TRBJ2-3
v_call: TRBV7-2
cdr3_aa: CASSLATSSRDTQYF

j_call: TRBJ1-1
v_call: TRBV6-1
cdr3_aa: CASSDLGTANTEAFF

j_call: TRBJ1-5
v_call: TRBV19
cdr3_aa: CASSPRPPGQGYQPQHF

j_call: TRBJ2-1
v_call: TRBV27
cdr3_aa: CASRSLGAGSYNEQFF

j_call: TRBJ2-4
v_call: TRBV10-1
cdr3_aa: CASSDGTSGKGNIQYF

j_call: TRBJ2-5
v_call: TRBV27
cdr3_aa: CASSARQRETQYF

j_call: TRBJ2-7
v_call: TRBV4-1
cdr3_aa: CASSQVQGGNDEQYF

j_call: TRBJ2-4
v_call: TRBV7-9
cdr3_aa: CASSPSYNIQYF

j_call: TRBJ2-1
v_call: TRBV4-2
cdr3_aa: CASSSWGDDSSYNEQFF

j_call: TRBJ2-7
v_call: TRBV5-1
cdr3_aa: CASSLVDGTYEQYF

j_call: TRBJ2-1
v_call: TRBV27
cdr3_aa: CASRGLEAGVNEQFF

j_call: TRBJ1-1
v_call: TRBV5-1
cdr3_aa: CASTDRINTEAFF

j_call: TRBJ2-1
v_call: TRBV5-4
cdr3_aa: CASSLGVAENEQFF

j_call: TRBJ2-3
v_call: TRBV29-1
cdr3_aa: CSVEGASYTPDTQYF

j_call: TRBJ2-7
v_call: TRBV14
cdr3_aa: CASSQILRSEQYF